Shown below are 9 T cell receptor beta chains from a single sample sequenced in a study of blood T cell repertoires in COVID-19 (TCRdb year 2020). To prepare the library, the immunoSEQ multiplex PCR assay was applied. TCRdb holds this immuneACCESS table with in-frame rearrangements only. Some clones are missing; in checked studies, unresolved V genes explain under half, and the rest has no known cause. The sample table holds about 49,000 clones, of which 84% were seen once. The ten most abundant clones make up roughly 1.4% of the sample. The sequenced sample was peripheral blood. These receptors all come from a man in his fifties or sixties with acute or convalescent COVID-19.

CDR3 DNA sequence: TGTGCCACCAGCAGGATAGGACAGGGGGATCGCTACGGCAATCAGCCCCAGCATTTT. It yields the protein CATSRIGQGDRYGNQPQHF. V gene TRBV15 combines with J gene TRBJ1-5, with 10 positions matching TRBD1. The V and J ends lost 3 bases and 2 bases, in that order; junction bases with no gene match: 13. Germline CDR1 reads LNHNV; CDR2 reads YYDKDF (reference sequence). The CDR3 totals 19 residues.

The table lists this clone with a few counts. The rearrangement uses TRBV7-9 and TRBJ1-4, with a possible D match to TRBD1 (6 bases). Trimming took off 3 bases at V and 7 bases at J, with 9 bases between the two ends. This CDR3 region has 13 residues. Germline CDR1 and CDR2: SEHNR and FQNEAQ (reference sequence). The CDR3 protein is CASSLGAFEKLFF. As DNA, the CDR3 is TGTGCCAGCAGCTTGGGGGCGTTTGAAAAACTGTTTTTT.

The J gene is TRBJ1-5, the V gene TRBV3-1 (or the pseudogene TRBV3-2); D ambiguous. The CDR3 contains 13 residues. Germline V gene sequence: CDR1 LGHDT, CDR2 YNNKEL (reference sequence). Trimming removed 3 bases from V and 7 bases from J, with 10 bases in between. The CDR3 here is CASSHLESQPQHF. CDR3 coding DNA: TGTGCCAGCAGCCACCTCGAGAGCCAGCCCCAGCATTTT.

The chain employs TRBV18 and TRBJ2-7; tentative D call: TRBD2 (5 bases). The CDR3 extends over 14 amino acids. Trimming cost V 6 bases and J 0 bases, with 12 bases left between them. Germline CDR1 and CDR2: KGHSH and LQKENI. CDR3 sequence: CASSRGQPSYEQYF. The CDR3 DNA follows: TGTGCCAGCTCGCGCGGGCAGCCCTCCTACGAGCAGTACTTC. Combining the CDR3 with reference TRBV18 and TRBJ2-7 gives the whole variable domain NAGVMQNPRHLVRRRGQEARLRCSPMKGHSHVYWYRQLPEEGLKFMVYLQKENIIDESGMPKERFSAEFPKEGPSILRIQQVVRGDSAAYFCASSRGQPSYEQYFGPGTRLTVT.

The chain combines TRBV2 with TRBJ1-4, with D uncertain. The V end lost 5 bases, the J end lost 3 bases, and 10 bases lay between the germline ends. The CDR3 is made up of 14 amino acids. Germline loops: CDR1 SNHLY, CDR2 FYNNEI. In nucleotides, the CDR3 is TGTGCCAGCAGTATTCGGGTGGCTAATGAAAAACTGTTTTTT. It specifies CASSIRVANEKLFF.

This chain joins TRBV5-1 and TRBJ2-1, with TRBD2 matching 8 bases. This CDR3 has 16 amino acids. With 4 bases clipped from V and 0 bases from J, the junction kept 6 bases outside the gene matches. Germline V gene data show CDR1 as SGHRS and CDR2 as YFSETQ. DNA for the CDR3: TGCGCCAGCAGCGCGAGGAGCGGGAGCTCCTACAATGAGCAGTTCTTC. Protein sequence: CASSARSGSSYNEQFF.

This sequence joins TRBV28 and TRBJ1-4; possibly TRBD1 for D (6 bases). Germline V CDR1 and CDR2: MDHEN, SYDVKM. CDR3 length: 15 residues. V was pared by 3 bases and J by 5 bases, with 13 bases between. CDR3 loop: CASSLAQGLNEKLFF. The CDR3 DNA reads TGTGCCAGCAGTTTGGCCCAGGGGCTAAATGAAAAACTGTTTTTT.

The V call is TRBV7-6, the J call TRBJ2-5; 12 nucleotides match TRBD2. In germline, CDR1 is SGHVS, CDR2 FNYEAQ. J gave up 0 bases and V 5 bases, and 7 bases lay outside the gene matches. The CDR3 loop spans 17 amino acids. The CDR3 nucleotides are TGTGCCAGCAGCCCTAGACTAGCGGGGGTGTACCAAGAGACCCAGTACTTC. Protein: CASSPRLAGVYQETQYF.

This rearrangement joins TRBV3-1 (or the pseudogene TRBV3-2) to TRBJ1-5; D might be TRBD1 (6 bases). V lost 4 bases to trimming and J lost 5 bases, with 15 bases between them. CDR1 LGHDT and CDR2 YNNKEL come from the germline V gene (reference sequence). The CDR3 runs 15 residues. The CDR3 loop reads CASSRDTGRDQPQHF. CDR3 bases: TGTGCCAGCAGCCGCGACACAGGGAGGGATCAGCCCCAGCATTTT.